This TCR beta chain was observed in a study of response to subunit inactivated influenza vaccine. The germline CDR1 and CDR2 sequences are KGHSH and LQKENI. The ends lost 3 bases at V and 6 bases at J; junction bases unmatched: 4. CDR3 size: 14 residues. This clonotype was seen at least ten times. TCRdb reprocessed the RT-PCR reads via MiXCR and lists one record per CDR3 protein. The sample has hundreds of thousands of distinct CDR3 sequences; roughly 20% are singletons. The clonotype was recovered from a man aged 50 or older who received an inactivated influenza vaccine. This sequence joins TRBV18 and TRBJ2-1; 8 bases are a match to TRBD1. The material sequenced was PBMCs from blood, taken around 5 days after vaccination. CDR3 sequence (DNA): TGTGCCAGCTCACCGACAGGGGCAACCAATGAGCAGTTCTTC. Protein product: CASSPTGATNEQFF.